This TCR beta chain came from a study of control samples from healthy donors and cancer patients. Sequenced by immunoSEQ multiplex PCR; TCRdb stores in-frame clones only, minus some. The table has approximately 94,000 clones, about 88% seen once. With V trimmed by 4 bases and J by 7 bases, 5 bases remained unmatched. Looked up from germline, CDR1 is KGHDR and CDR2 is SFDVKD. CDR3 size: 14 residues. The TCR originated in a woman between 45 and 60 years old in good health. The sequenced sample consisted of blood. This chain links TRBV24-1 with TRBJ1-5, with 8 bases that match TRBD1. The CDR3 loop is CATSESGGTQPQHF. The DNA of the CDR3 is TGTGCCACCAGTGAGTCAGGGGGCACGCAGCCCCAGCATTTT.